The 7 T cell receptor beta chains reported below all come from one sample, sequenced in a study of identical twins. TCRdb reprocessed the 5' RACE reads with MiXCR, giving one entry per CDR3 protein. The sample comprises under 800,000 distinct CDR3 sequences, 20% to 25% of which are singletons, and about 4.3% rests with the top ten. This sample also appeared in a second study, on T cells expressing NK-cell markers.

The sample taken for sequencing was PBMCs. Receptor source: a woman between 18 and 29 years old in good health.

The chain joins TRBV20-1 to TRBJ2-3, with TRBD2 matching 7 bases. With V trimmed by 4 bases and J by 2 bases, 9 bases remained unmatched. Germline V lookup: CDR1 DFQATT, CDR2 SNEGSKA (reference sequence). The CDR3 length is 15 residues. The CDR3 DNA is TGCAGTGCTAAGGAAACGGGGGGTTACACAGATACGCAGTATTTT. It translates to CSAKETGGYTDTQYF.

The J gene is TRBJ1-2, the V gene TRBV15; TRBD1 might be the D (6 bases). The CDR3 is made up of 16 amino acids. The germline V and J ends were trimmed by 0 bases and 4 bases, with 15 bases remaining between them. CDR1 LNHNV and CDR2 YYDKDF come from the germline V gene (reference sequence). The CDR3 sequence: CATSRDQLGRGYGYTF. The CDR3 nucleotides read TGTGCCACCAGCAGAGATCAATTGGGCAGGGGCTATGGCTACACCTTC.

The chain is built from TRBV29-1 and TRBJ2-1, with TRBD1 matching 9 bases. The V segment lost 7 bases and the J segment 6 bases; nucleotides outside the gene matches: 7. This CDR3 comprises 13 residues. Germline V gene lookup returns CDR1 SQVTM and CDR2 ANQGSEA. The CDR3 protein is CSGPGQGSNEQFF. CDR3 coding DNA: TGCAGCGGACCGGGACAGGGAAGCAATGAGCAGTTCTTC.

V usage is TRBV6-6 and J usage is TRBJ2-7; D is unresolved. The CDR3 covers 11 residues. Per the germline V gene, CDR1 is MNHNY and CDR2 is SVGAGI (reference sequence). V lost 1 base and J 5 bases, leaving 3 bases between the germline ends. For the CDR3, the DNA is TGTGCCAGCAGTTACTTTAACGAGCAGTACTTC. Amino acids: CASSYFNEQYF.

This clonotype has just a few counts. This chain connects TRBV20-1 to TRBJ2-3; D perhaps matches TRBD1 (5 bases). Trimming stripped 6 bases from V and 6 bases from J, with 16 bases between. The CDR3 extends over 13 amino acids. The V gene's germline CDR1 is DFQATT and CDR2 SNEGSKA (reference sequence). The CDR3 here is CSARSPGLDTQYF. The CDR3 coding sequence is TGCAGTGCCCGGAGTCCAGGGCTCGATACGCAGTATTTT.

This clonotype was detected only a few times. The V call is TRBV20-1, the J call TRBJ1-4; TRBD1 might be the D (5 bases). Germline V gene data show CDR1 as DFQATT and CDR2 as SNEGSKA (reference sequence). The CDR3 extends over 11 amino acids. The CDR3 loop is CGGLIGEKLFF. The CDR3 DNA follows: TGCGGGGGACTAATCGGAGAAAAACTGTTTTTT.

This clonotype has just a few counts. The rearrangement joins TRBV5-1 to TRBJ2-6; D is unresolved. V was shortened by 0 bases and J by 2 bases, with 12 bases between the two germline ends. The CDR3 extends over 17 amino acids. Germline loops: CDR1 SGHRS, CDR2 YFSETQ. The CDR3 DNA reads as TGCGCCAGCAGCTTGGTTTCGGGTAACGCTGGGGCCAACGTCCTGACTTTC. Translating it yields CASSLVSGNAGANVLTF.